One sample yielded the 9 T cell receptor beta chains listed below, sequenced in a study of cytomegalovirus exposure and HLA in healthy donors. The PCR had 60 Vbeta and 13 Jbeta primers. Sequencing was performed with immunoSEQ multiplex PCR; in TCRdb, only in-frame clones are kept and a portion is missing. The sample has under 250,000 clones; 82% are singletons. The sequencing sample was made of PBMCs. The source is a man aged 35-49 years in good health and CMV-seropositive.

The CDR3 nucleotides are TGTGCCAGCAGTTCCCACGGGGAGACCCAGTACTTC. It encodes CASSSHGETQYF. This sequence joins TRBV7-9 and TRBJ2-5; D is uncertain. The CDR3 length is 12 residues. Germline V gives CDR1 SEHNR, CDR2 FQNEAQ (reference sequence). The V gene lost 6 bases and the J gene lost 5 bases, with 10 bases spanning the gap.

The chain links TRBV2 to TRBJ2-3; TRBD2 matches at 7 bases. V shed 4 bases and J 3 bases; nucleotides not matched to a gene: 7. The CDR3 sequence is 15 residues long. CDR1 and CDR2 from the germline V gene are SNHLY and FYNNEI. This CDR3 is CASSGSGIRTDTQYF. In DNA, the CDR3 is TGTGCCAGCAGTGGGAGCGGGATAAGGACAGATACGCAGTATTTT.

This clone appeared once. The chain employs TRBV7-6 and TRBJ2-7; 7 bases map to TRBD1. V was clipped by 2 bases and J by 3 bases; unmatched bases: 1. Germline assignment: CDR1 SGHVS and CDR2 FNYEAQ. The CDR3 length is 13 residues. This chain's CDR3 is CASSLQGVYEQYV. Written as DNA, the CDR3 is TGTGCCAGCAGCTTACAGGGGGTCTACGAGCAGTACGTC.

The chain combines TRBV5-1 with TRBJ2-7, with TRBD1 matching 8 bases. The germline V gene has CDR1 SGHRS and CDR2 YFSETQ. The CDR3 covers 13 residues. Trimming cost V 3 bases and J 3 bases; bases outside gene matches: 2. The CDR3 region is CASSWGQDYEQYF. The CDR3 DNA is TGCGCCAGCAGCTGGGGACAGGACTACGAGCAGTACTTC.

As to this clone: The DNA is omitted, as the CDR3 cannot be located on it reliably, and the CDR3 follows TCRdb's listing. This chain links TRBV29-1 with TRBJ2-1; TRBD2 is the table's D call, not checked against the DNA. The CDR3 sequence runs 16 residues, both termini included. The germline CDR1 and CDR2 sequences are SQVTM and ANQGSEA. The CDR3 is CSVGGGPWASGSEKFF.

The V gene is TRBV9, the J gene TRBJ1-2, with 7 bases identical to TRBD1. CDR3 length: 17 amino acids. Per germline, CDR1 SGDLS and CDR2 YYNGEE. V gave up 0 bases and J gave up 2 bases; unmatched junction bases: 10. CDR3 amino acids: CASSVEVGQGENYGYTF. CDR3 DNA sequence: TGTGCCAGCAGCGTAGAAGTAGGCCAGGGGGAAAACTATGGCTACACCTTC.

This clone was observed a handful of times. V gene TRBV6-1 combines with J gene TRBJ1-2; possibly TRBD1 for D (6 bases). V lost 2 bases to trimming and J lost 3 bases, with 13 bases between them. The CDR3 runs 15 residues. Germline CDR1 MNHNS, CDR2 SASEGT. The chain's CDR3 is CASSELVGGDYGYTF. CDR3 in DNA: TGTGCCAGCAGTGAATTGGTAGGGGGAGACTATGGCTACACCTTC.

Of note for this clone: Other DNA sequences from this sample encode an identical CDR3 as well. The chain has TRBV27 and TRBJ2-7; D possibly corresponds to TRBD2 (6 bases). This CDR3 has 13 amino acids. Trimming removed 2 bases from V and 3 bases from J, with 8 bases in between. Germline loops: CDR1 MNHEY, CDR2 SMNVEV (reference sequence). The CDR3, as DNA: TGTGCCAGCAGTTTACAGGGAGGCTACGAGCAGTACTTC. The encoded protein is CASSLQGGYEQYF.

There are a few counts of this clone. The CDR3 loop is CASSLARTALASYEQYV. The CDR3 DNA reads as TGTGCCAGCAGCTTGGCTAGGACAGCTCTGGCCAGCTACGAGCAGTACGTC. This chain joins TRBV5-6 and TRBJ2-7; possible D gene TRBD1, 6 bases. V shed 0 bases and J shed 3 bases, with 19 bases lying between them. This CDR3 is 17 amino acids long. In germline, CDR1 is SGHDT, CDR2 YYEEEE.